This TCR beta chain stems from a study of monozygotic twins with inflammatory bowel disease (dated by TCRdb to between 2018 and 2020). About the investigation overall: A total of 28 monozygotic twin pairs were included in the full study, comprising nine German pairs (four IBD-concordant, five IBD-discordant) and 19 IBD-discordant Danish pairs. The search for disease-associated traits relied mainly on comparing, within discordant pairs, IBD patients with their genetically identical healthy co-twins. Each individual had, on average, about 151 000 unique TCRalpha sequences and 181 000 unique TCRbeta sequences available for analysis. Study-wide conclusions, independent of this receptor: No difference in repertoire similarity was observed between concordant and discordant twins, possibly owing to limited statistical power. Because patients received different immunosuppressive treatments, the repertoires may have picked up extra background noise and variability between individuals. Distinction between different T cell subtypes could not be achieved in the analysis. Compared with healthy twins, IBD patients shared fewer clonotypes with other individuals, and the difference was most pronounced in patients with signs of disease activity. No single strong signal or clonotype linked to IBD turned up in the results, so the idea that one exists was not supported. A decrease in TCRbeta repertoire diversity, as measured by inverse Simpson index, was observed in IBD patients compared with their healthy co-twins.

As to this clonotype: Its antigen is unknown.

From each donor, a 2.5 ml peripheral blood sample was drawn into PAXgene tubes and stored at -80 degrees C. Total RNA was isolated from whole blood with the PAXgene blood miRNA kit on an automated QIAcube, without T cell sorting. Peripheral blood from monozygotic twin pairs concordant or discordant for inflammatory bowel disease was subjected to deep TCRalpha and TCRbeta repertoire profiling with unique molecular barcoding. Smoking habits were recorded for all twin pairs, and each individual was classified as a current, former or never smoker. From the cysteine up to the phenylalanine, the CDR3 has a length of 14 residues. No DNA is listed. CDR1 and CDR2 are drawn from the germline V gene: SQVTM, ANQGSEA. The library was produced with 5' RACE. The input for every TCR library was 3500 ng of total RNA. cDNA was synthesized with SMARTScribe reverse transcriptase in eight separate reactions per sample. Unique molecular identifiers containing a 6-nucleotide sample barcode were introduced through template switching during cDNA synthesis. Two nested PCRs of about 16 and 10 cycles amplified the TCRalpha and TCRbeta cDNA, and bead purification followed each PCR. Before amplification, the cDNA was treated with uracil DNA-glycosylase and purified using the QIAquick PCR purification kit. The second PCR was the step at which Illumina TruSeq-compatible adapters and sample-specific barcodes were added. TapeStation and Qubit were used to check library quality and concentration, and 5 ng of each library was pooled. Pooled libraries were sequenced on an Illumina HiSeq2500 single-index Rapid Run with 2 x 100 bp reads and custom sequencing primers. Regarding the original processing steps: UMI-based consensus assembly with MiGEC version 1.2.6 was used to correct PCR and sequencing errors. MiXCR version 2.1.1 handled V(D)J alignment, clonotype assembly and CDR3 extraction. To normalise gene usage, clonotype sharing and MAIT/NKT TCR abundance, the analysis used the top 1000, 10 000 and 20 000 clonotypes per sample. After downsampling to 27 000 UMIs, diversity was calculated as the inverse Simpson index using the vegan R package. Paired Mann-Whitney U tests on discordant twin pairs were used, with Benjamini-Hochberg multiple-testing correction. The reads went through TCRdb reprocessing, and each CDR3 protein sequence gets one entry with no DNA. Clone size and V and J calls follow TCRdb, not the original study. The table for this sample records about 350,000 distinct CDR3 sequences. Of the sample, approximately 2% is held by the ten largest clones.

The source of this sequence is a human donor with ulcerative colitis or Crohn's disease, or a healthy co-twin of an affected twin (not recorded which). The receptor chain draws on TRBV29-1 and TRBJ2-7; the TRBD2 assignment by TCRdb is unverifiable without DNA. Sequenced material: blood. CDR3 reads: CSVSVGGGPGEQYF.